These 6 T cell receptor beta chains share one sample of origin, sequenced in a study of regulatory T cells in long-lasting Graves disease. CDR3-region Arm-PCR and iRepertoire HTBI primers produced the TCR beta libraries. TCRdb called the multiplex PCR reads again in MiXCR, with one record for every CDR3 protein. The data contain approximately 400,000 distinct CDR3 sequences, less than 25% of them singletons. The time point was: persistent/refractory GD, antithyroid drugs over 5 years with positive TRAb. With RNA extracted from PBMCs as input, the TCR library was made. Sample: peripheral blood mononuclear cells (PBMCs), taken when the disease was refractory, from a patient treated with antithyroid drugs. The source of these receptors is a female donor with Graves disease.

This chain uses TRBV20-1 with TRBJ1-4; TRBD1 matches 8 bases. This CDR3 region has 11 residues. The germline CDR1 and CDR2 sequences are DFQATT and SNEGSKA (reference sequence). V was pared by 6 bases and J by 8 bases, with 2 bases of the junction left unmatched. The CDR3 nucleotides are TGCAGTGCCCGGGACAGGGAAAAACTGTTTTTT. As protein: CSARDREKLFF.

V is TRBV10-3 and J is TRBJ2-7; a weak D match, TRBD1 (6 bases). CDR1 and CDR2 from the germline V gene are ENHRY and SYGVKD. The CDR3 is made up of 13 amino acids. V lost 11 bases and J 2 bases, leaving 16 bases between the germline ends. DNA for the CDR3: TGTGCCGTCGGGACATCGGGCGCCTACGAGCAGTACTTC. Encoded protein: CAVGTSGAYEQYF.

This clonotype was picked up many times. The V call is TRBV12-3 or TRBV12-4, the J call TRBJ1-6; D unclear. The length of the CDR3 is 18 residues. Between the trimmed V and J ends, which lost 4 bases and 0 bases, there was a span of 16 bases. The CDR3 DNA sequence: TGTGCCAGCAGTTGGTCGATGCATGCCAGCTCCTATAATTCACCCCTCCACTTT. Translating gives CASSWSMHASSYNSPLHF.

This clonotype came up a few times. The J gene is TRBJ1-2, the V gene TRBV25-1; unclear D gene. Germline V gene lookup returns CDR1 MGHDK and CDR2 SYGVNS. The CDR3 runs to 14 residues. V gave up 5 bases and J gave up 4 bases, with 14 bases separating them. The CDR3 region is CASSHKRGGYGYTF. The CDR3 DNA is TGTGCCAGCAGTCACAAACGAGGAGGCTATGGCTACACCTTC.

The chain joins TRBV20-1 to TRBJ1-5; D call uncertain. The CDR3 consists of 14 residues. Trimming took 5 bases from V and 4 from J, leaving 15 bases between them. CDR1 is DFQATT and CDR2 is SNEGSKA in the germline V gene (reference sequence). The CDR3 DNA reads TGCAGTGCTGGAGTCCCGGGAAGGAATCAGCCCCAGCATTTT. It is translated as CSAGVPGRNQPQHF.

This clonotype was seen repeatedly, ten times or more. This chain uses TRBV7-9 with TRBJ1-1; D might be TRBD1 (6 bases). This CDR3 region has 14 residues. The ends were cut back, 10 bases at V and 1 base at J, with 16 bases in the middle. Germline V lookup: CDR1 SEHNR, CDR2 FQNEAQ (reference sequence). Here the CDR3 reads CATTPGQPNTEAFF. CDR3 nucleotides: TGTGCCACCACGCCAGGACAGCCGAACACTGAAGCTTTCTTT. Full variable domain (remainder filled in from reference TRBV7-9 and TRBJ1-1): DTGVSQNPRHKITKRGQNVTFRCDPISEHNRLYWYRQTLGQGPEFLTYFQNEAQLEKSRLLSDRFSAERPKGSFSTLEIQRTEQGDSAMYLCATTPGQPNTEAFFGQGTRLTVV.